The 20 T cell receptor beta chains below were found in one sample sequenced in a study of blood T cells in healthy people across ages. The use of a sample-barcoded 5' primer and a J-beta primer mix characterized a second PCR of roughly 6 to 11 cycles. Each CDR3 protein gets one entry after TCRdb re-called the 5' RACE reads with MiXCR. The table records about 760,000 distinct CDR3 sequences, roughly three fifths of them present only once. Sequenced input: blood. Receptors were obtained from a man between 40 and 49 years old in good health.

This clonotype has just a few counts. The chain uses TRBV10-3 and TRBJ2-5; 9 nucleotides match TRBD1. Germline CDR1 and CDR2: ENHRY and SYGVKD. J lost 2 bases, V lost 9 bases, and 7 bases had no gene match. This CDR3 is 14 amino acids long. CDR3 in amino acids: CAIKGQGQQETQYF. The CDR3 DNA reads TGTGCCATTAAGGGACAGGGACAACAAGAGACCCAGTACTTC.

This clonotype was seen more than once but under ten times. In DNA, the CDR3 is TGTGCCAGCCTCGACCCAGCGGGAGGGACCTACGAGCAGTACTTC. This encodes CASLDPAGGTYEQYF. This chain joins TRBV6-6 and TRBJ2-7; 10 positions match TRBD2. The CDR3 runs 15 residues. V was pared by 8 bases and J by 2 bases, with 9 bases of the junction left unmatched. CDR1 and CDR2 from the germline V gene are MNHNY and SVGAGI (reference sequence).

This clonotype was detected a few times. The rearrangement joins TRBV28 to TRBJ2-5; 14 positions match TRBD2. V shed 2 bases, J shed 5 bases, and the junction held 13 bases outside the gene matches. The length of the CDR3 is 19 residues. Germline CDR1 MDHEN, CDR2 SYDVKM. The CDR3 reads CASSLRPGLAGGIEETQYF. CDR3 sequence (DNA): TGTGCCAGCAGTTTACGACCCGGACTAGCGGGAGGTATCGAGGAGACCCAGTACTTC.

The V gene is TRBV6-1, the J gene TRBJ2-7; D unclear. The CDR3 loop spans 14 amino acids. The V and J ends lost 1 base and 2 bases respectively, with 9 bases between them. The V gene's germline CDR1 is MNHNS and CDR2 SASEGT. CDR3 amino acids: CASSEVDRTYEQYF. For the CDR3, the DNA is TGTGCCAGCAGTGAAGTGGACCGGACCTACGAGCAGTACTTC.

This clonotype was seen only a few times. The rearrangement uses TRBV29-1 and TRBJ2-5; D unresolved. Trimming pared 4 bases from V and 5 bases from J, leaving 11 bases between. This CDR3 spans 12 amino acids. CDR1 is SQVTM, CDR2 ANQGSEA, per germline. CDR3 protein: CSVGPDGETQYF. The CDR3, as DNA: TGCAGCGTTGGCCCAGACGGGGAGACCCAGTACTTC.

This chain links TRBV9 with TRBJ2-7, with 7 bases that match TRBD2. V dropped 3 bases and J dropped 4; count of bases not matched to a gene: 10. Germline V gene sequence: CDR1 SGDLS, CDR2 YYNGEE. The CDR3 sequence is 15 residues long. The CDR3, as DNA: TGTGCCAGCAGCGGCGGGAGTACGATGGGTTACGAGCAGTACTTC. Protein: CASSGGSTMGYEQYF.

V and J are TRBV5-1 and TRBJ2-5; no clear D. TRBJ2-7 matches the DNA end more closely, so the J call is doubtful. The CDR3 runs 16 residues. The germline gives CDR1 SGHRS, CDR2 YFSETQ. The CDR3 loop reads CASSLGASTSSYEQYF. The CDR3 region has the DNA TGCGCCAGCAGCTTGGGGGCGAGCACAAGCTCCTACGAGCAGTACTTC.

The rearrangement uses TRBV6-2 or TRBV6-3 and TRBJ1-2; possible D gene TRBD1, 5 bases. Germline-derived CDR1 and CDR2 are MNHEY and SVGEGT. This CDR3 comprises 16 residues. V lost 0 bases and J lost 8, with 19 bases in between. The CDR3 DNA is TGTGCCAGCAGTTACTCGACTGGGACTGCTATTGCGGGCTACACCTTC. Translating gives CASSYSTGTAIAGYTF.

The chain is built from TRBV20-1 and TRBJ2-5; 8 bases are a match to TRBD2. Germline V CDR1 and CDR2: DFQATT, SNEGSKA (reference sequence). The CDR3 is 13 residues long. After removal of 5 bases from V and 4 bases from J, the junction contained 6 bases not matched to a gene. CDR3 nucleotide sequence: TGCAGTGCTGACCAAGCGGGGGCAGAGACCCAGTACTTC. Its translation is CSADQAGAETQYF.

This clonotype was seen a few times. The chain is built from TRBV6-6 and TRBJ2-1, with a possible D match to TRBD2 (5 bases). Germline CDR1 is MNHNY and CDR2 is SVGAGI (reference sequence). Deletions cut 5 bases from V and 4 bases from J, with 12 bases between. The CDR3 sequence is 14 residues long. CDR3 coding DNA: TGTGCCAGCAGTCGACGGACTCTTTACAATGAGCAGTTCTTC. Translating gives CASSRRTLYNEQFF.

This chain links TRBV28 with TRBJ2-7, with D perhaps TRBD1 or TRBD2 (5 bases each). Per the germline V gene, CDR1 is MDHEN and CDR2 is SYDVKM. The CDR3 has 14 amino acids. V lost 2 bases to trimming and J lost 1 base, with 9 bases between them. CDR3 in DNA: TGTGCCAGCAGTTTAGAGGGGATATCCTACGAGCAGTACTTC. This translates into CASSLEGISYEQYF.

J is TRBJ2-1 and V is TRBV28; 9 nucleotides align to TRBD2. Trimming cost V 6 bases and J 5 bases; bases outside gene matches: 8. Looked up from germline, CDR1 is MDHEN and CDR2 is SYDVKM. The CDR3 extends over 15 amino acids. In DNA, the CDR3 is TGTGCCAGCAGGACTAGCGGTCTGTCAAACAATGAGCAGTTCTTC. Translation gives CASRTSGLSNNEQFF.

The chain couples TRBV7-8 to TRBJ1-5; 7 nucleotides line up with TRBD1. The CDR3 is 16 residues long. CDR1 and CDR2 from the germline V gene are SGHVS and FQNEAQ. Germline trimming cut 3 bases from V and 0 bases from J; bases unmatched to any gene: 5. The CDR3 here is CASSFEGQFSNQPQHF. DNA for the CDR3: TGTGCCAGCAGCTTTGAGGGACAGTTTAGCAATCAGCCCCAGCATTTT. Full variable domain (missing parts from reference TRBV7-8 and TRBJ1-5): GAGVSQSPRYKVAKRGQDVALRCDPISGHVSLFWYQQALGQGPEFLTYFQNEAQLDKSGLPSDRFFAERPEGSVSTLKIQRTQQEDSAVYLCASSFEGQFSNQPQHFGDGTRLSIL.

This clonotype was seen only a few times. This chain links TRBV4-1 with TRBJ2-3; D is perhaps TRBD2 (5 bases). Trimming stripped 0 bases from V and 2 bases from J, with 9 bases between. The CDR3 runs to 15 residues. Germline CDR1 is MGHRA and CDR2 is YSYEKL. Here the CDR3 DNA reads TGCGCCAGCAGCCAAGAAGAGAGGGTCACAGATACGCAGTATTTT. Its protein is CASSQEERVTDTQYF.

The count of this clonotype is one. The chain links TRBV7-9 to TRBJ1-4; D is unclear. This CDR3 is 14 amino acids long. Trimming took off 0 bases at V and 8 bases at J, with 10 bases between the two ends. From germline, CDR1 is SEHNR and CDR2 FQNEAQ (reference sequence). The DNA for the CDR3 is TGTGCCAGCAGCTTAGCAGGGCGAGGGGAAAAACTGTTTTTT. It is translated as CASSLAGRGEKLFF. The full variable domain, with the rest looked up from reference TRBV7-9 and TRBJ1-4, is DTGVSQNPRHKITKRGQNVTFRCDPISEHNRLYWYRQTLGQGPEFLTYFQNEAQLEKSRLLSDRFSAERPKGSFSTLEIQRTEQGDSAMYLCASSLAGRGEKLFFGSGTQLSVL.

The V and J genes are TRBV11-3 and TRBJ2-6, with D tentatively TRBD1 (6 bases). The germline gives CDR1 SGHNT, CDR2 YENEEA. CDR3 size: 17 residues. V lost 5 bases to trimming and J lost 0 bases, with 14 bases between them. The DNA for the CDR3 is TGTGCCAGCAGCGTTTGGACAGCCGGCTCTGGGGCCAACGTCCTGACTTTC. Its protein is CASSVWTAGSGANVLTF.

This clonotype was counted only a few times. This chain joins TRBV12-3 or TRBV12-4 and TRBJ2-5; D is unresolved. The CDR3 runs to 14 residues. The germline V and J ends were trimmed by 3 bases and 2 bases, with 10 bases remaining between them. CDR3 loop: CASSFSSAQETQYF. The CDR3 bases are TGTGCCAGCAGTTTTTCGAGCGCACAAGAGACCCAGTACTTC.

This clonotype was found a few times. The gene calls are TRBV29-1 and TRBJ2-1; 11 nucleotides align to TRBD2. There are 16 residues in the CDR3. V was pared by 4 bases and J by 1 base, with 6 bases of the junction left unmatched. Germline V gene sequence: CDR1 SQVTM, CDR2 ANQGSEA. CDR3 amino acids: CSVVSASGRSYNEQFF. In nucleotides, the CDR3 is TGCAGCGTTGTCTCGGCTAGCGGGAGGTCCTACAATGAGCAGTTCTTC.

This clonotype was picked up one time. V is TRBV25-1 and J is TRBJ2-1; D perhaps matches TRBD2 (5 bases). This CDR3 is 15 amino acids long. The ends were cut back, 4 bases at V and 4 bases at J, with 14 bases in the middle. The V gene's germline CDR1 is MGHDK and CDR2 SYGVNS. Written as DNA, the CDR3 is TGTGCCAGCAGTGGGCGGGTGGGTAGTTACAATGAGCAGTTCTTC. This translates into CASSGRVGSYNEQFF.

The chain has TRBV7-9 and TRBJ1-2; D is unclear. This CDR3 has 12 amino acids. Trimming left V 5 bases short and J 7 bases short, with 11 bases between. The germline CDR1 and CDR2 sequences are SEHNR and FQNEAQ (reference sequence). DNA of the CDR3: TGTGCCAGCAGCCTCCCCATATCTGGCTACACCTTC. As protein: CASSLPISGYTF.